This record concerns one TCR beta chain sequence. Its antigen is not known. The entry originates in a study of OX40 agonist ivuxolimab in advanced cancers. Study as a whole: Patients received intravenous ivuxolimab every 2 weeks at 0.01 to 10 mg/kg.

Patients with autoimmune history or systemic immunosuppression were excluded. General study points: At 0.1 to 3.0 mg/kg and by week 6, CD4+ and CD8+ T cells in the blood had expanded clonally. In a subset of nonresponders, normalized T-cell clonal expansion was also low.

CDR1 and CDR2 (germline): SGHVS, FQNEAQ. V lost 3 bases to trimming and J lost 7 bases, with 13 bases between them. CDR3 length: 14 amino acids. Assay used: immunoSEQ multiplex PCR; TCRdb lists only in-frame clones, some missing. The data show under 100,000 clones, 90% seen once. The clonotype originates from an adult with an advanced solid tumor such as melanoma, head and neck, liver or kidney cancer. The material sequenced was CD4+ or CD8+ T cells sorted from blood, taken in a trial of the OX40 agonist ivuxolimab. The chain joins TRBV7-8 to TRBJ2-4, with a weak D call TRBD1 (5 bases). The CDR3 DNA is TGTGCCAGCAGCTTGTCTGGGGCGACGAACATTCAGTACTTC. Translation gives CASSLSGATNIQYF.